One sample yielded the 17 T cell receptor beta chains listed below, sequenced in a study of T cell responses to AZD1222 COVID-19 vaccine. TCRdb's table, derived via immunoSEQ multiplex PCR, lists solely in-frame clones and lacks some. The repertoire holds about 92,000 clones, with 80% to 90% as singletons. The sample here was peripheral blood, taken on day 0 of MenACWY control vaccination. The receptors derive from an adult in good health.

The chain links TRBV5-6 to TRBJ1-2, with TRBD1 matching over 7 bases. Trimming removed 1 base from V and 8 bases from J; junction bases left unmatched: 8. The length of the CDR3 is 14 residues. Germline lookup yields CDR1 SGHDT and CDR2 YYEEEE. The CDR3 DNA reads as TGTGCCAGCAGCTTGCTTGAGGGGGCGACGGGCTACACCTTC. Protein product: CASSLLEGATGYTF.

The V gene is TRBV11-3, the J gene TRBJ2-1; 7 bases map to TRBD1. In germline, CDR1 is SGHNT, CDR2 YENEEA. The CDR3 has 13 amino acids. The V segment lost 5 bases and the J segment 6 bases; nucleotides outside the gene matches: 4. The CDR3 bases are TGTGCCAGCAGCATCGGGACAGCCAATGAGCAGTTCTTC. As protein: CASSIGTANEQFF.

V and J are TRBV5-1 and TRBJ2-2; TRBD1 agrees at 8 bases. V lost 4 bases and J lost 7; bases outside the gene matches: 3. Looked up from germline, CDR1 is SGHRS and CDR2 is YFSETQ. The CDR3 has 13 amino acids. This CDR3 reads CASSRQGNGELFF. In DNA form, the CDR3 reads TGCGCCAGCAGCCGACAGGGGAACGGGGAGCTGTTTTTT. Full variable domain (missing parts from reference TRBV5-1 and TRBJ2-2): KAGVTQTPRYLIKTRGQQVTLSCSPISGHRSVSWYQQTPGQGLQFLFEYFSETQRNKGNFPGRFSGRQFSNSRSEMNVSTLELGDSALYLCASSRQGNGELFFGEGSRLTVL.

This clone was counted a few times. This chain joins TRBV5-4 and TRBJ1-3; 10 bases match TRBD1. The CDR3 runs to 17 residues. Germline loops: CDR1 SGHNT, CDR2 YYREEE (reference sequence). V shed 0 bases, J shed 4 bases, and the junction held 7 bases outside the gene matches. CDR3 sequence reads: CASSLASDRGRGNTIYF. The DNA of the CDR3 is TGTGCCAGCAGCTTGGCCTCGGACAGGGGGAGAGGAAACACCATATATTTT. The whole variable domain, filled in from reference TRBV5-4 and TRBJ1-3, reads ETGVTQSPTHLIKTRGQQVTLRCSSQSGHNTVSWYQQALGQGPQFIFQYYREEENGRGNFPPRFSGLQFPNYSSELNVNALELDDSALYLCASSLASDRGRGNTIYFGEGSWLTVV.

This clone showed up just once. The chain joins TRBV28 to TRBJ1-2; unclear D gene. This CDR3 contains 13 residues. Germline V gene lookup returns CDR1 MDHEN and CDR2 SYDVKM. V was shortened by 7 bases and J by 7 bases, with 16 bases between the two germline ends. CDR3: CASTDGGFRGYTF. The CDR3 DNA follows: TGTGCCAGCACTGACGGAGGGTTTCGTGGCTACACCTTC.

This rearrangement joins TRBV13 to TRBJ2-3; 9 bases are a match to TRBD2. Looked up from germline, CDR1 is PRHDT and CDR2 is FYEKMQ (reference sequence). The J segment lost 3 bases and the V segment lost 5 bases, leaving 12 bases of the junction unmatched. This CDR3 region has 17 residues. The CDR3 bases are TGTGCCAGCAGCCAAGTGGGCCTAGCGGGGAGAACAGATACGCAGTATTTT. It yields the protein CASSQVGLAGRTDTQYF.

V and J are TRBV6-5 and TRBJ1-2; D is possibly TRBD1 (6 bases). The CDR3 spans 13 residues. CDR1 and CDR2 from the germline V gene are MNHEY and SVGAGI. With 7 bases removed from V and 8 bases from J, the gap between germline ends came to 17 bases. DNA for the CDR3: TGTGCCAGCACCGACGGGGGGGCGCGAGGCTACACCTTC. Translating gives CASTDGGARGYTF.

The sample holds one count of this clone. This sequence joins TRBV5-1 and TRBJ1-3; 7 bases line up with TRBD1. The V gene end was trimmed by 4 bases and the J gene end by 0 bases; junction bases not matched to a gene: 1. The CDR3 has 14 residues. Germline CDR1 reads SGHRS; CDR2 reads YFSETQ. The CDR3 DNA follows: TGCGCCAGCAGCGGGGACAGCTCTGGAAACACCATATATTTT. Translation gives CASSGDSSGNTIYF. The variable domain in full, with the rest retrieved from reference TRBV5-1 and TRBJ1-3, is KAGVTQTPRYLIKTRGQQVTLSCSPISGHRSVSWYQQTPGQGLQFLFEYFSETQRNKGNFPGRFSGRQFSNSRSEMNVSTLELGDSALYLCASSGDSSGNTIYFGEGSWLTVV.

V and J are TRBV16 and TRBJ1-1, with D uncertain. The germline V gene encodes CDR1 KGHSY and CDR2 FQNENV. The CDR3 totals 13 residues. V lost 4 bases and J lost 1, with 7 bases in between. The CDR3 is CASSRGWNTEAFF. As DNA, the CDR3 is TGTGCCAGCAGCCGAGGGTGGAACACTGAAGCTTTCTTT.

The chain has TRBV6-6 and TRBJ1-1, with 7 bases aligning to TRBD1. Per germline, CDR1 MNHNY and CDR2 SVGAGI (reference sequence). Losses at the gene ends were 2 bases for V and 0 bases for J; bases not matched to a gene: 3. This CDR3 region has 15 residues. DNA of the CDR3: TGTGCCAGCAGTTACCTACAGGGGATGAACACTGAAGCTTTCTTT. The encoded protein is CASSYLQGMNTEAFF.

The CDR3 DNA sequence: TGCGCCAGCAGCCAAGATCTGGTCAGATCCTATAATTCACCCCTCCACTTT. Its translation: CASSQDLVRSYNSPLHF. The chain employs TRBV4-3 and TRBJ1-6; D uncertain. CDR3 length equals 17 residues. Trimming left V 0 bases short and J 1 base short, with 10 bases between. The V gene's germline CDR1 is LGHNA and CDR2 YSLEER.

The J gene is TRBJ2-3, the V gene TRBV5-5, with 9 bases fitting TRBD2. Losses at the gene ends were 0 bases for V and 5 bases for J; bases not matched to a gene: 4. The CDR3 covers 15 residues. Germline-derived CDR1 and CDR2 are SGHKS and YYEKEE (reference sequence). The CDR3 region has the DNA TGTGCCAGCAGCTTGGTTGCGGGGGGGCAAGATACGCAGTATTTT. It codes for CASSLVAGGQDTQYF.

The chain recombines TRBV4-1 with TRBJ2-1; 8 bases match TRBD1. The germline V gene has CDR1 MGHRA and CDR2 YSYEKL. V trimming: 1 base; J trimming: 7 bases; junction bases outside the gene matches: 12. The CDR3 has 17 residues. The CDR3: CASSQGTGRRVRNEQFF. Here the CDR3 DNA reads TGCGCCAGCAGCCAAGGGACAGGGCGAAGGGTGCGAAATGAGCAGTTCTTC.

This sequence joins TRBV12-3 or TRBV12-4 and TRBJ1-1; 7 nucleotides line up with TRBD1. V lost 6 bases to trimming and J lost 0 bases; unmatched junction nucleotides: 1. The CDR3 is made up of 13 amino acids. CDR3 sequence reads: CASRGTVNTEAFF. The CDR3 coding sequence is TGTGCCAGCAGGGGGACAGTGAACACTGAAGCTTTCTTT.

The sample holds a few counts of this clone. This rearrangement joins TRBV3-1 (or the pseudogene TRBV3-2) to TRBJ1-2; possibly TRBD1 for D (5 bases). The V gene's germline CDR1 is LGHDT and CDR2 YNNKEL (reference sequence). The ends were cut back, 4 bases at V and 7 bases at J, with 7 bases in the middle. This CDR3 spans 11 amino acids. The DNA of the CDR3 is TGTGCCAGCAGCCCGGGGCGTGGCTACACCTTC. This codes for CASSPGRGYTF.

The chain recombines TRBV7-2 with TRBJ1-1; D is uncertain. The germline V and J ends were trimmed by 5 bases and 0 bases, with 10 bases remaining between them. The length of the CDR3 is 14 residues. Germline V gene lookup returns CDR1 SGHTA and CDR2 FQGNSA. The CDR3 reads CASSINLMNTEAFF. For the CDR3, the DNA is TGTGCCAGCAGCATAAATCTCATGAACACTGAAGCTTTCTTT.

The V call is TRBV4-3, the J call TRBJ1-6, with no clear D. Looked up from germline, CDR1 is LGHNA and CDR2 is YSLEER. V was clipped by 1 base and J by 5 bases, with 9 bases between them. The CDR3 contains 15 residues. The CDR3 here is CASSQGRDHNSPLHF. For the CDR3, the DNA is TGCGCCAGCAGCCAAGGACGCGACCATAATTCACCCCTCCACTTT.